The entry below describes one T cell receptor (beta chain). The V and J ends lost 6 bases and 6 bases respectively, with 12 bases between them. The CDR3 is 12 residues long. CDR1 is LNHDA and CDR2 is SQIVND in the germline V gene (reference sequence). This sample is drawn from a study of T cell changes during pregnancy in multiple sclerosis. Clones were read by immunoSEQ multiplex PCR, and TCRdb kept only the in-frame ones, dropping some. The sample carries under 65,000 clones, roughly 90% recorded once. The specimen comprised peripheral blood, sampled in the first trimester of pregnancy. The rearrangement uses TRBV19 and TRBJ2-7; D is perhaps TRBD1 (5 bases). This TCR derives from a female donor in good health, enrolled as a control in a pregnancy study. CDR3 region: CASSQIRGEQYF. The CDR3 DNA follows: TGTGCCAGTAGCCAAATAAGGGGCGAGCAGTACTTC. The whole variable domain, filled in from reference TRBV19 and TRBJ2-7, reads DGGITQSPKYLFRKEGQNVTLSCEQNLNHDAMYWYRQDPGQGLRLIYYSQIVNDFQKGDIAEGYSVSREKKESFPLTVTSAQKNPTAFYLCASSQIRGEQYFGPGTRLTVT.